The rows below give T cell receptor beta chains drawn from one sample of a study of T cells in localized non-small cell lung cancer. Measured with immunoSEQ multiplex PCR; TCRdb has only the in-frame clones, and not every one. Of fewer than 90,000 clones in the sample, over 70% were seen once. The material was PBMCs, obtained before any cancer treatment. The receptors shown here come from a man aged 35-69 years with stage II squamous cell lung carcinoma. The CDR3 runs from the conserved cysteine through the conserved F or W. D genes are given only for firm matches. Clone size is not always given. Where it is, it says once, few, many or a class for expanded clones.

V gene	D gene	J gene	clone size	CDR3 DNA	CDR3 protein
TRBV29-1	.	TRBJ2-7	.	TGCAGCGTTAGGGAGAGGGGCAGCTCCTACGAGCAGTACTTC	CSVRERGSSYEQYF
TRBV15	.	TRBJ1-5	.	TGTGCCACCAGCAGAGAAAGGGACCGCAATCAGCCCCAGCATTTT	CATSRERDRNQPQHF
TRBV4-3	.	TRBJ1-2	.	TGCGCCAGCAGCCAAGTGCGAGCCCAGAACTATGGCTACACCTTC	CASSQVRAQNYGYTF
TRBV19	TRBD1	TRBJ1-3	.	TGTGCCAGTAGTATATCGGTTTTCTTTGGTCTTCGGACAGGGCGTGAGGACACCATATATTTT	CASSISVFFGLRTGREDTIYF
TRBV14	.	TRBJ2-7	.	TGTGCCAGCAGCCAAGGGCTGATCCATACAGAGCAGTACTTC	CASSQGLIHTEQYF
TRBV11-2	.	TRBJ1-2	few	TGTGCCAGCAGCTCAATCTGGCAGGGTTCTACCTTC	CASSSIWQGSTF
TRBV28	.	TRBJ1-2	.	TGTGCCACCCTGGACAGCTATAACTATGGCTACACCTTC	CATLDSYNYGYTF
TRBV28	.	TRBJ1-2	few	TGTGCCAGCAATGGGGGAGTTCGAGGCTACACCTTC	CASNGGVRGYTF
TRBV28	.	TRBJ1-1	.	TGTGCCAGCAGTTCCCCCCGGGACACGAACACTGAAGCTTTCTTT	CASSSPRDTNTEAFF
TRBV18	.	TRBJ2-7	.	TGTGCCAGCTCTTCAAGGATTCTCTACTCCTACGAGCAGTACTTC	CASSSRILYSYEQYF
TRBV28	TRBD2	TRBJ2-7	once	TGTGCCAGCAGTTTATTTTCAGCGGGAAAGAACGAGCAGTACTTC	CASSLFSAGKNEQYF
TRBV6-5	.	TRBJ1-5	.	TGTGCCAGCAGTTACTCGTGGCGGAGAAATCAGCCCCAGCATTTT	CASSYSWRRNQPQHF
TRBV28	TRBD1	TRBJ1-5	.	TGTGCCAGCAGCTCGGGACAGGGCTCGAGGAAGCCCCAGCATTTT	CASSSGQGSRKPQHF
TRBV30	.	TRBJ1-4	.	TGTGCCTGGAGTTGGGCCGTTAATGAAAAACTGTTTTTT	CAWSWAVNEKLFF
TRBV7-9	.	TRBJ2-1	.	TGTGCCAGCAGCTCGGGTCCCCCGGCGCAGTTCTTC	CASSSGPPAQFF
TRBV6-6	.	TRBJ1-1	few	TGTGCCAGCAGTTATTCCCACGAAGCTTTCTTT	CASSYSHEAFF
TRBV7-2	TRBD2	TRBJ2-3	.	TGTGCCAGCAGCCCCGGACTAGCGGGACTGGCAGATACGCAGTATTTT	CASSPGLAGLADTQYF
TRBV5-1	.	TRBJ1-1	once	TGCGCCAGCAGCTTGGTCGTGAACACTGAAGCTTTCTTT	CASSLVVNTEAFF
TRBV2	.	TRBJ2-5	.	TGTGCCAGCAGGACCGGGACTCCTGGACAAGAGACCCAGTACTTC	CASRTGTPGQETQYF
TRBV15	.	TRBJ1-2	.	TGTGCCACCAGCAGAGATCAGGGCCCCTATGGCTGCACCTTC	CATSRDQGPYGCTF
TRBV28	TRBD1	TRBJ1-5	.	TGTGCCAGCAGTCCCGGGACAGGGATATTTAGCAATCAGCCCCAGCATTTT	CASSPGTGIFSNQPQHF
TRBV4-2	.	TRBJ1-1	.	TGTGCCAGCAGCCAAGATGGGGTTAAAACTGAAGCTTTCTTT	CASSQDGVKTEAFF
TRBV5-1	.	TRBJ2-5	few	TGCGCCAGCAGCGTACTTGGACAAGAGACCCAGTACTTC	CASSVLGQETQYF
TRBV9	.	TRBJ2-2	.	TGTGCCAGCATGAGGGGGAAGAAATACACCGGGGAGCTGTTTTTT	CASMRGKKYTGELFF
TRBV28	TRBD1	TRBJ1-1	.	TGTGCCAGCAGTCAGGGGGGGGGCAACACTGAAGCTTTCTTT	CASSQGGGNTEAFF
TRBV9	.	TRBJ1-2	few	TGTGCCAGCAGCGTAGAGGAGGGTGGCTATGGCTACACCTTC	CASSVEEGGYGYTF
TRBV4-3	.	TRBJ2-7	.	TGCGCCAGCAGCCAAGGTCGCCAGGGGCTTTACGAGCAGTACTTC	CASSQGRQGLYEQYF
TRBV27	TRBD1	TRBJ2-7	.	TGTGCCAGCAGAGCCAACCCGACAGGGGCCCCCTACGAGCAGTACTTC	CASRANPTGAPYEQYF